This T cell receptor beta chain was obtained from a study of T cells in Graves' hyperthyroidism and ophthalmopathy. This clonotype showed up many times. Antigen unknown. Amplification of TCR beta CDR3 regions used RNA as the template. A set of HTBI primers served as the primers for a first-round RT-PCR of the TCR CDR3. MiXCR was run by TCRdb on the multiplex PCR reads, yielding one entry per CDR3 protein. In the table there are 500,000 to 800,000 distinct CDR3 sequences, roughly 15% of which are singletons. General observations from the study: Ophthalmopathy stood apart from stable hyperthyroidism in a 13 V-J model.

Per the germline V gene, CDR1 is LGHDT and CDR2 is YNNKEL (reference sequence). V shed 4 bases, J shed 4 bases, and the junction held 7 bases outside the gene matches. The CDR3 runs to 15 residues. The TCR originated in a woman between 45 and 60 years old with Graves' ophthalmopathy. The chain uses TRBV3-1 and TRBJ2-7, with TRBD2 matching over 10 bases. The sequenced material came from blood. CDR3 DNA sequence: TGTGCCAGCAGCCGAGGACTAGCGGACCAATACGAGCAGTACTTC. Translating gives CASSRGLADQYEQYF.